A selection of T cell receptor beta chains follows, all from one sample in a study of T cells after posttransplantation cyclophosphamide. Sequenced by immunoSEQ multiplex PCR; TCRdb stores in-frame clones only, minus some. The table has about 6,800 clones, over 85% seen once. The sample was CD8+ T cells sorted from blood, taken after allogeneic stem cell transplant with posttransplant cyclophosphamide. The receptors originated from a male patient aged 60-69 years who received an allogeneic stem cell transplant from a related donor and was CMV-positive. Some T cells may possibly be graft donor cells. Both conserved end residues are part of each CDR3. The D gene is left open where the match is weak. The size entry is marked missing in some rows and otherwise reads once, few, many or a size class.

D gene	V gene	clone size	J gene	CDR3 protein	CDR3 DNA
TRBD1	TRBV6-1	NA	TRBJ2-7	CASRDRGKDEQYF	TGTGCCAGCAGAGACAGGGGTAAGGACGAGCAGTACTTC
TRBD1	TRBV19	NA	TRBJ2-3	CASSTGQGTDTQYF	TGTGCCAGTAGTACGGGACAGGGCACAGATACGCAGTATTTT
NA	TRBV13	NA	TRBJ1-2	CASSIRGGDFYGYTF	TGTGCCAGCAGCATCCGGGGGGGGGACTTCTATGGCTACACCTTC
TRBD2	TRBV4-3	NA	TRBJ2-2	CASSQFVGGGAQTGELFF	TGCGCCAGCAGCCAATTTGTGGGCGGGGGGGCACAAACCGGGGAGCTGTTTTTT
TRBD2	TRBV4-3	NA	TRBJ2-3	CASSQESAGPSADTQYF	TGCGCCAGCAGCCAGGAATCAGCGGGGCCCAGCGCAGATACGCAGTATTTT
TRBD2	TRBV5-6	NA	TRBJ2-1	CASSRGTSGATNEQFF	TGTGCCAGCAGCCGGGGGACTAGCGGGGCTACAAATGAGCAGTTCTTC
NA	TRBV19	NA	TRBJ2-5	CASSDRGQETQYF	TGTGCCAGCTCTGACAGAGGACAAGAGACCCAGTACTTC
TRBD1	TRBV4-3	NA	TRBJ2-2	CASSYSGTGNTGELFF	TGCGCCAGCAGCTACTCCGGGACAGGGAACACCGGGGAGCTGTTTTTT
TRBD2	TRBV4-2	NA	TRBJ2-3	CASSQDLAGGPDTQYF	TGTGCCAGCAGCCAAGATCTAGCGGGGGGGCCAGATACGCAGTATTTT
TRBD1	TRBV19	NA	TRBJ2-7	CASSPGQGGEEQYF	TGTGCCAGTAGCCCGGGACAGGGAGGGGAAGAGCAGTACTTC
NA	TRBV30	NA	TRBJ2-2	CACRWTPNTGELFF	TGTGCCTGTCGATGGACACCTAACACCGGGGAGCTGTTTTTT
NA	TRBV19	NA	TRBJ2-7	CASSPGGVSYEQYF	TGTGCCAGTAGTCCGGGCGGGGTCTCCTACGAGCAGTACTTC
NA	TRBV21-1	NA	TRBJ1-2	CASSKGCLTGANYGYTF	TGTGCCAGCAGCAAAGGGTGTTTGACGGGAGCTAACTATGGCTACACCTTC
TRBD1	TRBV29-1	NA	TRBJ2-1	CSVEPGQGGNEQFF	TGCAGCGTTGAGCCGGGACAGGGGGGCAATGAGCAGTTCTTC
TRBD2	TRBV4-1	NA	TRBJ2-3	CASSQLSGGRSTDTQYF	TGCGCCAGCAGCCAGCTTAGCGGGGGGCGGAGCACAGATACGCAGTATTTT
NA	TRBV27	NA	TRBJ2-1	CASSLQPVGGANEQFF	TGTGCCAGCAGCCTCCAGCCGGTTGGAGGGGCCAATGAGCAGTTCTTC
NA	TRBV6-1	NA	TRBJ2-4	CALEGENIQYF	TGTGCCTTGGAAGGGGAAAACATTCAGTACTTC
NA	TRBV19	NA	TRBJ1-1	CASTPIGGNTEAFF	TGTGCCAGTACCCCAATAGGGGGGAACACTGAAGCTTTCTTT
NA	TRBV7-6	NA	TRBJ2-1	CASSLLGRGEQFF	TGTGCCAGCAGCTTATTGGGTCGAGGTGAGCAGTTCTTC
TRBD1	TRBV28	NA	TRBJ1-2	CASSNSVGGLDYGYTF	TGTGCCAGCAGCAACAGCGTAGGGGGCCTCGACTATGGCTACACCTTC
TRBD1	TRBV25-1	NA	TRBJ1-1	CASGQGLKAFF	TGTGCCAGCGGACAGGGACTCAAAGCTTTCTTT
TRBD2	TRBV14	NA	TRBJ2-5	CASSSSGGEETQYF	TGTGCCAGCAGTTCAAGCGGGGGGGAGGAGACCCAGTACTTC
NA	TRBV27	once	TRBJ2-5	CASSPGLSGKETQYF	TGTGCCAGCAGCCCGGGACTCTCGGGGAAGGAGACCCAGTACTTC
NA	TRBV27	NA	TRBJ1-2	CASSSGDGYIF	TGTGCCAGCAGTTCAGGCGATGGCTACATCTTC
TRBD2	TRBV7-3	NA	TRBJ2-3	CASSPSGGGAADTQYF	TGTGCCAGCAGCCCCTCGGGAGGGGGGGCGGCAGATACGCAGTATTTT
NA	TRBV2	NA	TRBJ1-1	CASSEGQLNTEAFF	TGTGCCAGCAGTGAAGGACAGCTGAACACTGAAGCTTTCTTT
NA	TRBV21-1	NA	TRBJ1-1	CASSLFRGNTEAFF	TGTGCCAGCAGCCTCTTTCGGGGAAACACTGAAGCTTTCTTT
NA	TRBV27	once	TRBJ2-7	CASSPGPGEISYEQYF	TGTGCCAGCAGTCCCGGCCCGGGGGAGATCTCCTACGAGCAGTACTTC
NA	TRBV12-2	NA	TRBJ2-7	CASRLVDRRAGQYF	TGTGCAAGTCGCTTAGTGGATCGGCGGGCGGGGCAGTACTTC
NA	TRBV6-4	NA	TRBJ2-3	CASSDGRKSTDTQYF	TGTGCCAGCAGTGACGGGCGAAAAAGCACAGATACGCAGTATTTT
NA	TRBV27	NA	TRBJ1-2	CASSQQIPGMGNGYTF	TGTGCCAGCAGCCAGCAGATACCAGGGATGGGGAATGGCTACACCTTC
NA	TRBV28	NA	TRBJ2-1	CASSFDTEQFF	TGTGCCAGCAGTTTTGACACCGAGCAGTTCTTC
NA	TRBV19	NA	TRBJ1-2	CATSEGGVYGYTF	TGTGCCACCTCGGAAGGCGGAGTCTATGGCTACACCTTC
NA	TRBV30	NA	TRBJ2-1	CAWGRVAINNEQFF	TGTGCCTGGGGGAGAGTGGCGATTAACAATGAGCAGTTCTTC
TRBD1	TRBV6-5	NA	TRBJ1-1	CASSYSTGGTEAFF	TGTGCCAGCAGTTACTCGACAGGGGGCACTGAAGCTTTCTTT
TRBD1	TRBV5-1	NA	TRBJ2-1	CASSSSGWTGGDEQFF	TGCGCCAGCAGCTCGTCAGGTTGGACAGGGGGCGATGAGCAGTTCTTC
TRBD2	TRBV19	NA	TRBJ2-3	CASDASGIATDTQYF	TGTGCCAGTGACGCCAGCGGGATTGCCACAGATACGCAGTATTTT